The source of this TCR beta chain is a study of CXCR3-negative and CXCR3-positive naive CD8 T cells. TRB cDNA libraries were made by UMI-labeled 5' RACE. TCRdb reprocessed the 5' RACE reads and stores each CDR3 protein as one record, lacking DNA. This sample contains about 130,000 distinct CDR3 sequences. The CDR3 runs 13 residues. Germline V lookup: CDR1 SEHNR, CDR2 FQNEAQ (reference sequence). General study findings and limits: TRB CDR3s were more hydrophobic in CXCR3-positive than in CXCR3-negative naive cells. The study found comparably high diversity in both naive subsets and much lower diversity in memory CD8+ cells.

For this clonotype: The antigen is undetermined.

This sequence joins TRBV7-9 and TRBJ1-4; lacking DNA, the TRBD1 call made by TCRdb goes unchecked. Material: naive CXCR3+ CD8+ T cells from blood. Subset denoted: CD45RO-CCR7+CD27+CD95- naive CD8+ T cells expressing CXCR3 (TNR3+). This sequence was found in a human donor in good health. Some clones in this sample may be carry-over from other donors' samples. CDR3 in amino acids: CASSWGSNEKLFF.